The 27 T cell receptor beta chains below all came from one sample that was sequenced in a study of blood T cell repertoires in COVID-19. Assay: immunoSEQ multiplex PCR; the TCRdb copy retains only in-frame clones and omits some. The repertoire has 250,000 to 300,000 clones, roughly 90% of them found once; the top ten carry around 1.9%. The sequenced sample consisted of peripheral blood. These receptor sequences come from a woman in her fifties or sixties with COVID-19, enrolled during active disease.

This chain joins TRBV19 and TRBJ2-3, with TRBD2 matching 13 bases. This CDR3 spans 18 amino acids. The germline CDR1 and CDR2 sequences are LNHDA and SQIVND (reference sequence). Trimming removed 5 bases from V and 0 bases from J; junction bases left unmatched: 8. The CDR3 coding sequence is TGTGCCAGTAGTGCTCAACTAGCGGGGGGGACTAGCACAGATACGCAGTATTTT. It yields the protein CASSAQLAGGTSTDTQYF.

The chain joins TRBV29-1 to TRBJ2-1; D possibly corresponds to TRBD2 (5 bases). The CDR3 spans 15 residues. V lost 8 bases and J 5 bases, leaving 22 bases between the germline ends. CDR1 SQVTM and CDR2 ANQGSEA come from the germline V gene. CDR3 sequence (DNA): TGCAGCCCCTCCATCCTCCTTCGGGGAAACAATGAGCAGTTCTTC. It yields the protein CSPSILLRGNNEQFF.

The chain carries TRBV5-3 and TRBJ1-5; 9 positions agree with TRBD1. TRBV5-3 is annotated as an ORF whose role is uncertain. The CDR3 totals 19 residues. Trimming cost V 5 bases and J 6 bases; bases outside gene matches: 21. The CDR3 bases are TGTGCCAGAAGGCAACCGCGGACCCACAGGGGGCAGGGTTGTCAGCCCCAGCATTTT. This encodes CARRQPRTHRGQGCQPQHF.

This clone was recorded a few times. This chain uses TRBV7-9 with TRBJ1-2; D is possibly TRBD1 (6 bases). CDR3 length: 14 residues. V lost 1 base, J lost 4 bases, and 10 bases lay in between. CDR1 is SEHNR, CDR2 FQNEAQ, per germline (reference sequence). The CDR3 loop is CASSLGGQRYGYTF. In DNA form, the CDR3 reads TGTGCCAGCAGCTTAGGTGGACAGCGCTATGGCTACACCTTC.

CDR3 sequence reads: CAWSVLLASGYTF. CDR3 coding DNA: TGTGCCTGGAGTGTACTGCTAGCCTCAGGCTACACCTTC. The chain employs TRBV30 and TRBJ1-2; D uncertain. This CDR3 has 13 amino acids. Trimming stripped 0 bases from V and 8 bases from J, with 13 bases between. Per the germline V gene, CDR1 is GTSNPN and CDR2 is SVGIG (reference sequence).

Worth noting for this clone: The identical CDR3 is also encoded by other nucleotide sequences in the sample. CDR3 bases: TGTGCCAGCAGCAGAGGTGAAAAACTGTTTTTT. Translating it yields CASSRGEKLFF. V is TRBV6-5 and J is TRBJ1-4; no definite D call. The CDR3 is 11 residues long. Germline V gene lookup returns CDR1 MNHEY and CDR2 SVGAGI. Trimming cost V 6 bases and J 7 bases, with 6 bases left between them.

The chain links TRBV7-8 to TRBJ1-1, with a weak D call TRBD1 (5 bases). Trimming removed 7 bases at V and 6 bases at J, with 24 bases between. Germline V gene lookup returns CDR1 SGHVS and CDR2 FQNEAQ. This CDR3 spans 16 amino acids. In DNA, the CDR3 is TGTGCCAGCATCCCGTGGGGTGGGGCCACCGTTGCTGAAGCTTTCTTT. This encodes CASIPWGGATVAEAFF.

J is TRBJ1-4 and V is TRBV9; the match to TRBD1 covers 8 bases. CDR1 and CDR2 (germline): SGDLS, YYNGEE. Trimming took 6 bases from V and 6 from J; bases not matched to a gene: 7. This CDR3 has 14 residues. Here the CDR3 DNA reads TGTGCCAGCAACAAAGGACAGGGTTATGAAAAACTGTTTTTT. Translation gives CASNKGQGYEKLFF.

The gene calls are TRBV18 and TRBJ1-2, with 7 bases that match TRBD1. J gave up 8 bases and V 3 bases, and 9 bases lay outside the gene matches. The CDR3 totals 14 residues. CDR1 KGHSH and CDR2 LQKENI come from the germline V gene. The CDR3 reads CASSPTGQRVGYTF. The DNA of the CDR3 is TGTGCCAGCTCACCCACGGGACAGAGGGTCGGCTACACCTTC. Filled out from reference TRBV18 and TRBJ1-2, the complete variable domain reads NAGVMQNPRHLVRRRGQEARLRCSPMKGHSHVYWYRQLPEEGLKFMVYLQKENIIDESGMPKERFSAEFPKEGPSILRIQQVVRGDSAAYFCASSPTGQRVGYTFGSGTRLTVV.

For this clone: Compared with germline, one end of the junction differs, possibly owing to a read error. The V call is TRBV3-1 (or the pseudogene TRBV3-2), the J call TRBJ2-1, with 8 bases aligning to TRBD2. CDR3 length: 15 amino acids. Germline-derived CDR1 and CDR2 are LGHDT and YNNKEL (reference sequence). The CDR3 nucleotides are TGTGCCAGCAGTCAAGCCGGGACTAGATTAAATGAGCAGTTCTTC. Residues: CASSQAGTRLNEQFF.

As for this clone: Because it lacks the conserved phenylalanine or tryptophan at the end, this CDR3 is likely a read error. The DNA is left out, because the CDR3 cannot be placed on it with certainty; the CDR3 is given as TCRdb lists it. The chain uses TRBV2 and TRBJ2-3; the table gives TRBD2 as D, unverified against the DNA. The CDR3 length equals 12 residues, ends included. Germline assignment: CDR1 SNHLY and CDR2 FYNNEI. The chain's CDR3 is CASSLIQARLVI.

This clone was seen just once. CDR3 coding DNA: TGTGCCAGCAGTTTAACAACAGGGGCGGATGAGCAGTTCTTC. Translated, it gives CASSLTTGADEQFF. V gene TRBV11-3 combines with J gene TRBJ2-1; 7 bases agree with TRBD1. This CDR3 region has 14 residues. Germline-derived CDR1 and CDR2 are SGHNT and YENEEA. J lost 8 bases, V lost 6 bases, and 10 bases had no gene match. Drawing the rest from reference TRBV11-3 and TRBJ2-1, the complete variable domain is EAGVVQSPRYKIIEKKQPVAFWCNPISGHNTLYWYLQNLGQGPELLIRYENEEAVDDSQLPKDRFSAERLKGVDSTLKIQPAELGDSAVYLCASSLTTGADEQFFGPGTRLTVL.

The chain has TRBV15 and TRBJ2-1; a possible D gene is TRBD2 (5 bases). The germline V gene has CDR1 LNHNV and CDR2 YYDKDF (reference sequence). V was clipped by 0 bases and J by 10 bases, with 16 bases between them. This CDR3 contains 15 residues. Here the CDR3 reads CATSRDGEPEREQFF. DNA for the CDR3: TGTGCCACCAGCAGAGATGGGGAGCCGGAACGGGAGCAGTTCTTC.

In the case of this clone: A much larger clone is a single base away; this may be a read error. The sample holds other DNA sequences that translate to the same CDR3. This rearrangement joins TRBV5-1 to TRBJ1-4, with D possibly TRBD1 on 6 matching bases. Per germline, CDR1 SGHRS and CDR2 YFSETQ. The V and J ends lost 3 bases and 5 bases respectively, with 11 bases between them. This CDR3 has 14 residues. The CDR3 is CASSWGGGNEKLFF. The CDR3 nucleotides are TGCGCCAGCAGCTGGGGGGGCGGAAATGAAAAACTGTTTTTT.

V usage is TRBV29-1 and J usage is TRBJ1-2; 7 nucleotides match TRBD1. The junction had 3 bases not matched to a gene; V was cut back by 6 bases and J by 2 bases. This CDR3 comprises 12 residues. Germline values: CDR1 SQVTM, CDR2 ANQGSEA. CDR3 in DNA: TGCAGCGTAGGGGACAGAAACTATGGCTACACCTTC. Translating gives CSVGDRNYGYTF.

J is TRBJ1-1 and V is TRBV7-2, with D unclear. The V gene's germline CDR1 is SGHTA and CDR2 FQGNSA. V was cut by 4 bases and J by 1 base, with 7 bases left in between. The CDR3 is 13 residues long. CDR3 residues: CASSSGPNTEAFF. CDR3 nucleotides: TGTGCCAGCAGCTCGGGTCCGAACACTGAAGCTTTCTTT.

The gene calls are TRBV7-9 and TRBJ2-3, with 9 bases lining up with TRBD2. The CDR3 covers 15 residues. Unmatched junction bases numbered 4, after V lost 2 bases and J lost 4 bases. Germline V lookup: CDR1 SEHNR, CDR2 FQNEAQ (reference sequence). As DNA, the CDR3 is TGTGCCAGCAGCTTACTAGCGGGGCTTTCAGATACGCAGTATTTT. It yields the protein CASSLLAGLSDTQYF.

The rearrangement uses TRBV15 and TRBJ1-6, with D uncertain. Germline CDR1 LNHNV, CDR2 YYDKDF (reference sequence). The CDR3 covers 14 residues. Trimming removed 3 bases at V and 8 bases at J, with 11 bases between. The CDR3 sequence is CATSSSGGYSPLHF. CDR3 bases: TGTGCCACCAGCAGCTCCGGTGGTTATTCACCCCTCCACTTT.

The V call is TRBV11-2, the J call TRBJ1-2, with 11 bases matching TRBD1. CDR1 is SGHAT, CDR2 FQNNGV, per germline. The V segment lost 5 bases and the J segment 5 bases; nucleotides outside the gene matches: 7. The CDR3 has 15 residues. The CDR3 loop is CASSPGQGASYGYTF. In DNA, the CDR3 is TGTGCCAGCAGCCCCGGACAGGGGGCATCATATGGCTACACCTTC. The full variable domain, in which reference TRBV11-2 and TRBJ1-2 provide the parts outside the CDR3, is EAGVAQSPRYKIIEKRQSVAFWCNPISGHATLYWYQQILGQGPKLLIQFQNNGVVDDSQLPKDRFSAERLKGVDSTLKIQPAKLEDSAVYLCASSPGQGASYGYTFGSGTRLTVV.

Comments on this clone: Other nucleotide sequences in the sample specify the same CDR3. J is TRBJ2-1 and V is TRBV7-2; 10 nucleotides align to TRBD2. Germline-derived CDR1 and CDR2 are SGHTA and FQGNSA. The CDR3 sequence is 15 residues long. V dropped 0 bases and J dropped 4; count of bases not matched to a gene: 0. CDR3 in amino acids: CASSLASGGYNEQFF. CDR3 DNA: TGTGCCAGCAGCTTAGCTAGCGGGGGGTACAATGAGCAGTTCTTC.

V and J are TRBV25-1 and TRBJ1-1, with D possibly being TRBD1 (5 bases). This CDR3 is 18 amino acids long. Germline V gene lookup returns CDR1 MGHDK and CDR2 SYGVNS. V lost 4 bases, J lost 0 bases, and 21 bases lay in between. The CDR3 here is CASSGATEQALLNTEAFF. The CDR3 DNA reads as TGTGCCAGCAGTGGTGCTACAGAACAGGCCCTTTTGAACACTGAAGCTTTCTTT.

This clone was observed once. The V gene is TRBV5-4, the J gene TRBJ1-2, with D possibly TRBD1 on 6 matching bases. The length of the CDR3 is 15 residues. Looked up from germline, CDR1 is SGHNT and CDR2 is YYREEE (reference sequence). Trimming took off 6 bases at V and 4 bases at J, with 19 bases between the two ends. CDR3 protein: CASTQEPRDTYGYTF. In nucleotides, the CDR3 is TGTGCCAGCACCCAGGAGCCTCGGGACACCTATGGCTACACCTTC.

The gene calls are TRBV12-3 or TRBV12-4 and TRBJ2-7, with a tentative D call TRBD2 (5 bases). The V end was cut by 3 bases, the J end by 2 bases, with 8 bases between. The CDR3 sequence is 13 residues long. The CDR3 DNA reads TGTGCCAGCAGTTTGGGAGACCCCTACGAGCAGTACTTC. Encoded protein: CASSLGDPYEQYF.

V and J are TRBV7-9 and TRBJ1-2; 7 positions match TRBD1. This CDR3 is 15 amino acids long. Germline values: CDR1 SEHNR, CDR2 FQNEAQ (reference sequence). The V and J ends lost 5 bases and 4 bases, in that order; junction bases with no gene match: 10. CDR3 nucleotide sequence: TGTGCCAGCAGCCGCCGGACAGGACGGGGCTATGGCTACACCTTC. Its translation is CASSRRTGRGYGYTF.

The genes are TRBV5-6 and TRBJ2-7; TRBD2 matches at 11 bases. Per germline, CDR1 SGHDT and CDR2 YYEEEE. After removal of 4 bases from V and 6 bases from J, the junction contained 3 bases not matched to a gene. The CDR3 has 13 residues. The CDR3 DNA follows: TGTGCCAGCAGCCAGGGACTAGCGGCCGAGCAGTACTTC. Protein sequence: CASSQGLAAEQYF.

This clone showed up just once. Different DNA sequences within this sample yield the same CDR3. The gene calls are TRBV7-3 and TRBJ1-2; weak D call: TRBD1 (5 bases). The ends were cut back, 4 bases at V and 8 bases at J, with 14 bases in the middle. The germline CDR1 and CDR2 sequences are SGHTA and FQGTGA. The CDR3 runs 13 residues. The CDR3 is CASSSGQGGGYTF. Written as DNA, the CDR3 is TGTGCCAGCAGCTCCGGGCAGGGAGGAGGCTACACCTTC.

J is TRBJ1-3 and V is TRBV30; TRBD1 matches 8 bases. Losses at the gene ends were 1 base for V and 0 bases for J; bases not matched to a gene: 11. Germline CDR1 reads GTSNPN; CDR2 reads SVGIG (reference sequence). This CDR3 spans 18 amino acids. CDR3 coding DNA: TGTGCCTGGAGTGGCCCGGGACAGGTGGATTTCTCTGGAAACACCATATATTTT. Translating gives CAWSGPGQVDFSGNTIYF. Drawing the rest from reference TRBV30 and TRBJ1-3, the complete variable domain is SQTIHQWPATLVQPVGSPLSLECTVEGTSNPNLYWYRQAAGRGLQLLFYSVGIGQISSEVPQNLSASRPQDRQFILSSKKLLLSDSGFYLCAWSGPGQVDFSGNTIYFGEGSWLTVV.